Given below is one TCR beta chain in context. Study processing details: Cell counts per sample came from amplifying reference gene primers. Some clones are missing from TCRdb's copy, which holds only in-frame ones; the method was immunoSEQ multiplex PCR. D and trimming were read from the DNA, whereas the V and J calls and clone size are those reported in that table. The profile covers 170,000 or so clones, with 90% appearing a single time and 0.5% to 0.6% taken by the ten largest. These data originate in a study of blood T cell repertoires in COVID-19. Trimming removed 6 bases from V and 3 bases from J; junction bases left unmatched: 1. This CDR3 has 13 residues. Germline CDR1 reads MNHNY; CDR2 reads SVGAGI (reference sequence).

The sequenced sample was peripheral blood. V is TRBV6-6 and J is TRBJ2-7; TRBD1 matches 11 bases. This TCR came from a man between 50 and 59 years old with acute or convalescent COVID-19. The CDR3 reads CASRGQGVYEQYF. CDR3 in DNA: TGTGCCAGCAGGGGACAGGGGGTCTACGAGCAGTACTTC.